These T cell receptor beta chains were read from a single sample in a study of shared clonotypes between healthy human individuals. The table came from immunoSEQ multiplex PCR; TCRdb's copy has only in-frame clones and leaves some out. The sample carries more than 400,000 clones, roughly 95% recorded once. Sequencing was performed on naive CD4+ T cells sorted from blood. The receptors stem from a woman aged 25 to 45 in good health. Each CDR3 is given with its conserved first and last residue. A D gene is named only where the DNA matches it firmly.

J gene: TRBJ2-5; V gene: TRBV28; D gene: .; CDR3 DNA: TGTGCCAGCAGTTCATCCGCCCAAGAGACCCAGTACTTC; CDR3 protein: CASSSSAQETQYF
J gene: TRBJ1-2; V gene: TRBV7-2; D gene: TRBD1; CDR3 DNA: TGTGCCAGCAGCGAGGACAGGGGGAGAGGCTACACCTTC; CDR3 protein: CASSEDRGRGYTF
J gene: TRBJ2-5; V gene: TRBV10-2; D gene: TRBD2; CDR3 DNA: TGCGCCAGCAGTGCAACTAGCGGGAGACAAGAGACCCAGTACTTC; CDR3 protein: CASSATSGRQETQYF
J gene: TRBJ1-1; V gene: TRBV9; D gene: .; CDR3 DNA: TGTGCCAGCAGCGTAGCGTGGGGATCGAACACTGAAGCTTTCTTT; CDR3 protein: CASSVAWGSNTEAFF
J gene: TRBJ1-4; V gene: TRBV4-1; D gene: TRBD1; CDR3 DNA: TGCGCCAGCAGCCAAGCCGGACAGGGAGGCGAAAAACTGTTTTTT; CDR3 protein: CASSQAGQGGEKLFF
J gene: TRBJ2-7; V gene: TRBV5-1; D gene: .; CDR3 DNA: TGCGCCAGCAGCTTGCAGCCCTACGAGCAGTACTTC; CDR3 protein: CASSLQPYEQYF
J gene: TRBJ2-7; V gene: TRBV28; D gene: .; CDR3 DNA: TGTGCCAGCAGTTTATATGTAGGGGGGGACGAGCAGTACTTC; CDR3 protein: CASSLYVGGDEQYF
J gene: TRBJ2-6; V gene: TRBV7-8; D gene: .; CDR3 DNA: TGTGCCAGCAGCACGCAGACATATTCAGCTGGGGCCAACGTCCTGACTTTC; CDR3 protein: CASSTQTYSAGANVLTF
J gene: TRBJ1-1; V gene: TRBV6-5; D gene: .; CDR3 DNA: TGTGCCAGCAGTTACGGGGGCCGGCCTGAAGCTTTCTTT; CDR3 protein: CASSYGGRPEAFF
J gene: TRBJ2-7; V gene: TRBV25-1; D gene: .; CDR3 DNA: TGTGCCAGCAGCGGGCCGGTGATCCACGAGCAGTACTTC; CDR3 protein: CASSGPVIHEQYF
J gene: TRBJ2-1; V gene: TRBV4-1; D gene: TRBD2; CDR3 DNA: TGCGCCAGCAGCCAGGGCAACGGGAGGGCGGTTTGGAATGAGCAGTTCTTC; CDR3 protein: CASSQGNGRAVWNEQFF
J gene: TRBJ2-3; V gene: TRBV6-6; D gene: .; CDR3 DNA: TGTGCCAGCAGTTATGGCACAGATACGCAGTATTTT; CDR3 protein: CASSYGTDTQYF
J gene: TRBJ2-7; V gene: TRBV19; D gene: .; CDR3 DNA: TGTGCCACCAACGACGGCCCCTCCTACGAGCAGTACTTC; CDR3 protein: CATNDGPSYEQYF
J gene: TRBJ2-3; V gene: TRBV30; D gene: .; CDR3 DNA: TGTGCCTGGAGTTACCACAAAGACAGGCGACGAAGATCAGATACGCAGTATTTT; CDR3 protein: CAWSYHKDRRRRSDTQYF
J gene: TRBJ2-1; V gene: TRBV5-1; D gene: .; CDR3 DNA: TGCGCCAGCAGCGATGAGACCCGGACACCGTTCTTC; CDR3 protein: CASSDETRTPFF
J gene: TRBJ2-7; V gene: TRBV5-8; D gene: .; CDR3 DNA: TGTGCCAGCAGCCAAGGCCGAAACTCCTACGAGCAGTACTTC; CDR3 protein: CASSQGRNSYEQYF